The 20 T cell receptor beta chains below come from one sample, sequenced in a study of shared clonotypes between healthy human individuals. Data came from immunoSEQ multiplex PCR; TCRdb stores just in-frame clones and leaves some out. The data contain 950,000 to 1,100,000 clones, roughly 70% of them seen just once; the ten biggest clones take up 1.5%. Input material: memory CD4+ T cells sorted from blood. Noted subset: CD45RA-negative fraction. The source is a man aged 18 to 35 in good health.

A remark on this clone: Other DNA sequences in the same sample also yield this CDR3. This chain connects TRBV4-3 to TRBJ2-7; 7 nucleotides match TRBD2. This CDR3 is built from 15 residues. Germline V gene sequence: CDR1 LGHNA, CDR2 YSLEER. V dropped 3 bases and J dropped 1; count of bases not matched to a gene: 6. CDR3 amino acids: CASSQGGTGSYEQYF. DNA for the CDR3: TGCGCCAGCAGCCAGGGGGGGACTGGGTCCTACGAGCAGTACTTC.

The gene calls are TRBV5-1 and TRBJ2-1; no definite D call. Trimming pared 0 bases from V and 1 base from J, leaving 8 bases between. The germline V gene encodes CDR1 SGHRS and CDR2 YFSETQ. This CDR3 has 15 amino acids. CDR3 region: CASSLVAESYNEQFF. CDR3 in DNA: TGCGCCAGCAGCTTGGTTGCGGAGTCCTACAATGAGCAGTTCTTC.

The chain joins TRBV5-8 to TRBJ2-2; tentative D call: TRBD2 (5 bases). This CDR3 spans 15 amino acids. Germline V lookup: CDR1 SGHTS, CDR2 YDEGEE. The V and J ends lost 5 bases and 5 bases respectively, with 16 bases between them. The CDR3 bases are TGTGCCAGCAGGCTCAGCGGAGAAACTACCGGGGAGCTGTTTTTT. Translation: CASRLSGETTGELFF.

This chain joins TRBV7-9 and TRBJ2-5; D is undetermined. There are 15 residues in the CDR3. Germline CDR1 and CDR2: SEHNR and FQNEAQ (reference sequence). Deletions cut 3 bases from V and 2 bases from J, with 13 bases between. The CDR3 DNA reads as TGTGCCAGCAGCTTGGGAAGGACGGAACAAGAGACCCAGTACTTC. It translates to CASSLGRTEQETQYF.

Only one count was recorded for this clone. The chain has TRBV6-5 and TRBJ1-6; D not resolved. V dropped 5 bases and J dropped 12 bases, with 11 bases sitting between them. The CDR3 totals 12 residues. Germline values: CDR1 MNHEY, CDR2 SVGAGI. The CDR3: CASSPSAGPLHF. For the CDR3, the DNA is TGTGCCAGCAGTCCCTCGGCGGGACCCCTCCACTTT.

The chain employs TRBV27 and TRBJ1-3; D is unresolved. Germline V lookup: CDR1 MNHEY, CDR2 SMNVEV (reference sequence). The CDR3 has 14 amino acids. V was pared by 4 bases and J by 0 bases, with 7 bases between. CDR3: CASSSWGSGNTIYF. CDR3 nucleotide sequence: TGTGCCAGCAGTTCCTGGGGCTCTGGAAACACCATATATTTT.

Many counts were recorded for this clone. V gene TRBV10-2 combines with J gene TRBJ1-4; TRBD1 agrees at 8 bases. There are 15 residues in the CDR3. Per germline, CDR1 WSHSY and CDR2 SAAADI. With V trimmed by 8 bases and J by 3 bases, 8 bases remained unmatched. The CDR3 is CASLDRGSANEKLFF. CDR3 DNA sequence: TGCGCCAGCCTTGACAGGGGAAGCGCTAATGAAAAACTGTTTTTT.

The chain carries TRBV6-5 and TRBJ1-6; D unclear. CDR3 length: 15 amino acids. V lost 2 bases and J lost 7, with 12 bases in between. Germline V gene lookup returns CDR1 MNHEY and CDR2 SVGAGI. CDR3 in DNA: TGTGCCAGCAGTTACAGGGTAAATGAAAATTCACCCCTCCACTTT. Amino acid sequence: CASSYRVNENSPLHF.

The chain joins TRBV5-1 to TRBJ2-7; a weak D match, TRBD1 (6 bases). CDR3 length: 12 amino acids. Deletions cut 7 bases from V and 3 bases from J, with 11 bases between. Looked up from germline, CDR1 is SGHRS and CDR2 is YFSETQ. The DNA for the CDR3 is TGCGCCAGCGGACAGTTCGACTACGAGCAGTACTTC. Protein sequence: CASGQFDYEQYF.

There are a few counts of this clone. V gene TRBV30 combines with J gene TRBJ1-6; the D is unclear. Germline CDR1 is GTSNPN and CDR2 is SVGIG (reference sequence). This CDR3 region has 15 residues. The ends were cut back, 2 bases at V and 10 bases at J, with 18 bases in the middle. The CDR3 protein is CAWSTSSTRRSPLHF. The CDR3 nucleotides are TGTGCCTGGAGTACCTCGAGTACCCGGAGATCACCCCTCCACTTT.

The J gene is TRBJ2-1, the V gene TRBV14; TRBD2 matches at 16 bases. The CDR3 sequence is 15 residues long. J gave up 15 bases and V 4 bases, and 9 bases lay outside the gene matches. Germline V gives CDR1 SGHDN, CDR2 FVKESK. CDR3 nucleotides: TGTGCCAGCAGCCCCGGGACTAGCGGGGGGGAGCCTCGGTTCTTC. It codes for CASSPGTSGGEPRFF.

The chain joins TRBV11-3 to TRBJ2-2; TRBD2 matches at 11 bases. Unmatched junction bases numbered 1, after V lost 2 bases and J lost 5 bases. The CDR3 is made up of 15 amino acids. CDR1 is SGHNT and CDR2 is YENEEA in the germline V gene. The CDR3 here is CASSLLAGGTGELFF. In nucleotides, the CDR3 is TGTGCCAGCAGCTTACTAGCGGGAGGTACCGGGGAGCTGTTTTTT.

The chain has TRBV6-5 and TRBJ2-7, with a tentative D call TRBD1 (6 bases). V lost 8 bases and J lost 1, with 12 bases in between. The length of the CDR3 is 13 residues. The germline CDR1 and CDR2 sequences are MNHEY and SVGAGI. The CDR3, as DNA: TGTGCCAGCCAACAGGGAAGGTCCTACGAGCAGTACTTC. Amino acids: CASQQGRSYEQYF.

The chain carries TRBV5-1 and TRBJ2-1; D is perhaps TRBD1 or TRBD2 (6 bases each). The ends were cut back, 0 bases at V and 6 bases at J, with 13 bases in the middle. This CDR3 region has 15 residues. Per germline, CDR1 SGHRS and CDR2 YFSETQ. CDR3 in DNA: TGCGCCAGCAGCTTGGAAGGAGGGGGGTTCAATGAGCAGTTCTTC. Residues: CASSLEGGGFNEQFF.

J is TRBJ1-5 and V is TRBV5-1, with D possibly TRBD1 on 5 matching bases. The V end lost 4 bases, the J end lost 1 base, and 15 bases lay between the germline ends. The CDR3 spans 16 residues. The germline V gene encodes CDR1 SGHRS and CDR2 YFSETQ. CDR3 sequence (DNA): TGCGCCAGCAGCCCCTTGGGAGGGGCAAGCAATCAGCCCCAGCATTTT. The encoded protein is CASSPLGGASNQPQHF. The entire variable domain, with the rest obtained from reference TRBV5-1 and TRBJ1-5, is as follows: KAGVTQTPRYLIKTRGQQVTLSCSPISGHRSVSWYQQTPGQGLQFLFEYFSETQRNKGNFPGRFSGRQFSNSRSEMNVSTLELGDSALYLCASSPLGGASNQPQHFGDGTRLSIL.

This clone was detected once. The CDR3 DNA is TGCGCCAGCAGCCAAGAGTACGGGAGCCTCGAGCAGTACTTC. Translated: CASSQEYGSLEQYF. The chain couples TRBV4-3 to TRBJ2-7, with D tentatively TRBD2 (6 bases). Germline values: CDR1 LGHNA, CDR2 YSLEER. The V and J ends lost 0 bases and 6 bases respectively, with 12 bases between them. The CDR3 extends over 14 amino acids.

This chain uses TRBV6-6 with TRBJ2-7; unclear D gene. The CDR3 spans 16 residues. Germline CDR1 MNHNY, CDR2 SVGAGI (reference sequence). With 5 bases removed from V and 2 bases from J, the gap between germline ends came to 19 bases. This chain's CDR3 is CASSTSTGLRAYEQYF. CDR3 nucleotides: TGTGCCAGCAGTACATCCACGGGCTTAAGGGCCTACGAGCAGTACTTC.

The chain carries TRBV6-5 and TRBJ2-1, with 7 nucleotides matching TRBD2. The CDR3 runs 14 residues. Trimming cost V 11 bases and J 6 bases; bases outside gene matches: 13. Germline lookup yields CDR1 MNHEY and CDR2 SVGAGI. CDR3 sequence reads: CACHGAGAPNEQFF. The CDR3 region has the DNA TGTGCCTGTCATGGGGCGGGAGCCCCCAATGAGCAGTTCTTC.

This clone has only a few counts. This chain uses TRBV4-1 with TRBJ1-1; D perhaps matches TRBD1 (5 bases). The germline V gene has CDR1 MGHRA and CDR2 YSYEKL. CDR3 size: 13 residues. V was trimmed by 4 bases and J by 2 bases, leaving 8 bases between them. The CDR3: CASSRDGNTEAFF. The CDR3 bases are TGCGCCAGCAGCCGGGACGGTAACACTGAAGCTTTCTTT.

The chain is built from TRBV6-6 and TRBJ1-4, with D possibly matching TRBD1 (5 bases). The V end was cut by 5 bases, the J end by 6 bases, with 13 bases between. This CDR3 spans 14 amino acids. In germline, CDR1 is MNHNY, CDR2 SVGAGI (reference sequence). CDR3 region: CASSIQGLDEKLFF. In nucleotides, the CDR3 is TGTGCCAGCAGTATTCAGGGTTTGGATGAAAAACTGTTTTTT.